The clone carrying this TCR beta chain was detected a few times. These data come from a study of HIV-infected patients and healthy controls. V dropped 1 base and J dropped 4; count of bases not matched to a gene: 9. This CDR3 has 16 amino acids. The germline gives CDR1 LGHNT, CDR2 FRNRAP. TCRdb analysed the 5' RACE reads with MiXCR anew, one entry per CDR3 protein. The data contain about 70,000 distinct CDR3 sequences, roughly 16% of them singletons. This chain links TRBV12-5 with TRBJ1-1; 7 positions agree with TRBD1. Sequencing input: CD4+ T cells from blood. The sequence was obtained from a human donor in good health. The CDR3: CASGLAKGAVGTEAFF. The DNA of the CDR3 is TGTGCTAGTGGTTTGGCAAAGGGGGCGGTTGGCACTGAAGCTTTCTTT.